This T cell receptor beta chain was found in a study of blood T cell repertoires in COVID-19. Assay used: immunoSEQ multiplex PCR; TCRdb lists only in-frame clones, some missing. The data contain 170,000 or so clones, roughly 84% of them singletons. V dropped 7 bases and J dropped 6 bases, with 15 bases sitting between them. Germline V gene lookup returns CDR1 MNHEY and CDR2 SMNVEV (reference sequence). The CDR3 contains 13 residues. The sequence was collected from a human donor in a cohort sampled during active COVID-19. The sequenced material came from peripheral blood. J is TRBJ2-5 and V is TRBV27; D might be TRBD1 (7 bases). The CDR3 DNA sequence: TGTGCCAGCACAGGGGGGCCTTTAAAGACCCAGTACTTC. It codes for CASTGGPLKTQYF.